The 31 T cell receptor beta chains listed next were all sequenced from one sample in a study of glioma-infiltrating T cells. Using RNA template, CDR3s of TCR alpha and beta were amplified with iRepertoire arm-PCR. TCRdb ran MiXCR on the multiplex PCR reads and lists one entry per CDR3 protein. The sample includes 300,000 to 450,000 distinct CDR3 sequences, around 38% of them seen just once. The sample was glioma tissue, nonneoplastic brain tissue, or PBMCs (not recorded which). These TCRs come from a human donor with low-grade glioma or glioblastoma, undergoing nonglioma brain surgery, or in good health (not recorded which).

The chain employs TRBV29-1 and TRBJ2-1, with a tentative D call TRBD2 (5 bases). The CDR3 has 13 amino acids. Germline assignment: CDR1 SQVTM and CDR2 ANQGSEA. The V end lost 4 bases, the J end lost 6 bases, and 13 bases lay between the germline ends. CDR3 DNA sequence: TGCAGCGTTGGACTAAAGCGGTCCAATGAGCAGTTCTTC. It encodes CSVGLKRSNEQFF.

In its sample, this clonotype was seen a few times. The chain is built from TRBV7-2 and TRBJ1-2, with a tentative D call TRBD1 (6 bases). Germline values: CDR1 SGHTA, CDR2 FQGNSA. The CDR3 extends over 15 amino acids. V gave up 1 base and J gave up 4 bases, with 13 bases separating them. The CDR3 DNA reads as TGTGCCAGCAGCTTAGTCCCAGGGGAAGGCTATGGCTACACCTTC. It specifies CASSLVPGEGYGYTF. The full variable domain, completed using reference TRBV7-2 and TRBJ1-2, is GAGVSQSPSNKVTEKGKDVELRCDPISGHTALYWYRQSLGQGLEFLIYFQGNSAPDKSGLPSDRFSAERTGGSVSTLTIQRTQQEDSAVYLCASSLVPGEGYGYTFGSGTRLTVV.

This clonotype was detected only a few times. The rearrangement joins TRBV20-1 to TRBJ1-5; 7 positions match TRBD1. Germline lookup yields CDR1 DFQATT and CDR2 SNEGSKA (reference sequence). This CDR3 is 16 amino acids long. The junction had 6 bases not matched to a gene; V was cut back by 1 base and J by 0 bases. The CDR3 protein is CSARGQGLYSNQPQHF. CDR3 nucleotides: TGCAGTGCTAGAGGACAGGGCCTATATAGCAATCAGCCCCAGCATTTT.

This clonotype was recorded a few times. The chain links TRBV10-3 to TRBJ2-2; D is unresolved. V lost 0 bases and J 13 bases, leaving 9 bases between the germline ends. CDR1 and CDR2 (germline): ENHRY, SYGVKD. The CDR3 is 12 residues long. DNA of the CDR3: TGTGCCATCAGTGAGTCGAGCAGTGGGCTGTTTTTT. As protein: CAISESSSGLFF.

As regards this clonotype: Possible read error: a much larger clone is one base away. This chain joins TRBV20-1 and TRBJ2-1; possibly TRBD2 for D (6 bases). V gave up 6 bases and J gave up 10 bases, with 22 bases separating them. Germline V gene sequence: CDR1 DFQATT, CDR2 SNEGSKA (reference sequence). The CDR3 runs 14 residues. The CDR3 coding sequence is TGCAGTGCAAAGACGTGGAGGGCCGGGGAGGAGCAGTTCTTC. Protein sequence: CSAKTWRAGEEQFF.

Many counts were recorded for this clonotype. The J gene is TRBJ2-1, the V gene TRBV27, with TRBD2 matching over 7 bases. CDR1 is MNHEY and CDR2 is SMNVEV in the germline V gene (reference sequence). Unmatched junction bases numbered 8, after V lost 2 bases and J lost 4 bases. The CDR3 consists of 16 residues. The CDR3, as DNA: TGTGCCAGCAGTTTAGGGAGGGCGCCTAATTACAATGAGCAGTTCTTC. Encoded protein: CASSLGRAPNYNEQFF.

This clonotype has ten or more counts. The chain carries TRBV6-1 and TRBJ2-1, with D uncertain. Germline V lookup: CDR1 MNHNS, CDR2 SASEGT. The CDR3 runs 13 residues. Trimming left V 5 bases short and J 7 bases short, with 12 bases between. DNA for the CDR3: TGTGCCAGCAGTACAACTATAGGGAATGAGCAGTTCTTC. It translates to CASSTTIGNEQFF.

This clonotype was recorded at least ten times. The chain uses TRBV28 and TRBJ2-5; D uncertain. Germline lookup yields CDR1 MDHEN and CDR2 SYDVKM. CDR3 length: 11 amino acids. V was pared by 3 bases and J by 5 bases, with 4 bases between. CDR3 protein: CASSFYETQYF. The CDR3 nucleotides are TGTGCCAGCAGTTTCTATGAGACCCAGTACTTC.

In this sample, this clonotype turned up a few times. DNA for the CDR3: TGTGCCAGCAGTTTTCATAGCGGGAGAGATGAGCAGTTCTTC. As protein: CASSFHSGRDEQFF. The gene calls are TRBV12-3 or TRBV12-4 and TRBJ2-1, with 9 bases matching TRBD2. This CDR3 is 14 amino acids long. Trimming at V came to 3 bases and at J to 8 bases, leaving 5 bases not matched to a gene.

In the case of this clonotype: The germline gene is not matched at one end of the junction; a read error may be the cause. The rearrangement uses TRBV20-1 and TRBJ2-7; D not certain. The CDR3 length is 15 residues. In germline, CDR1 is DFQATT, CDR2 SNEGSKA (reference sequence). CDR3 region: CGATPSRPLRNEQYF. The CDR3 bases are TGCGGTGCTACCCCCAGCCGACCCCTGAGAAACGAGCAGTACTTC.

This clonotype occurred many times. This chain links TRBV15 with TRBJ2-1, with TRBD2 matching 11 bases. V lost 3 bases and J lost 5; bases outside the gene matches: 6. CDR1 is LNHNV and CDR2 is YYDKDF in the germline V gene (reference sequence). The length of the CDR3 is 16 residues. CDR3 bases: TGTGCCACCAGCAGGACCGGGACTAGCGGCGACAATGAGCAGTTCTTC. Protein sequence: CATSRTGTSGDNEQFF.

The table lists this clonotype with a few counts. The CDR3 sequence is CASSSAVGGTDTQYF. The CDR3 nucleotides are TGTGCCAGCAGTTCGGCGGTCGGCGGCACAGATACGCAGTATTTT. The chain joins TRBV27 to TRBJ2-3, with D uncertain. The CDR3 has 15 residues. V lost 4 bases to trimming and J lost 1 base, with 12 bases between them. Germline CDR1 MNHEY, CDR2 SMNVEV (reference sequence).

The J gene is TRBJ2-2, the V gene TRBV4-1; D assignment may be TRBD1 or TRBD2 (5 bases each). The CDR3 spans 15 residues. Germline lookup yields CDR1 MGHRA and CDR2 YSYEKL. The V and J ends lost 0 bases and 6 bases respectively, with 11 bases between them. The CDR3 region has the DNA TGCGCCAGCAGCCAAGATCGAGGGGTAGCCGGGGAGCTGTTTTTT. As protein: CASSQDRGVAGELFF.

This clonotype was found a few times. This likely comes from a read error, as the CDR3 has no conserved phenylalanine or tryptophan at its end. The V and J genes are TRBV7-2 and TRBJ1-5; the D gene is possibly TRBD1 (5 bases). Germline-derived CDR1 and CDR2 are SGHTA and FQGNSA. The CDR3 spans 14 residues. Deletions cut 6 bases from V and 0 bases from J, with 9 bases between. The CDR3 spells CASSPGGSNQPQHS. The CDR3 coding sequence is TGTGCCAGCAGTCCCGGGGGTAGCAATCAGCCCCAGCATTCT.

This clonotype has just one count. This chain joins TRBV4-2 and TRBJ2-3, with 10 nucleotides matching TRBD2. Germline lookup yields CDR1 LGHNA and CDR2 YNFKEQ. V lost 3 bases and J lost 5; bases outside the gene matches: 11. The CDR3 runs 17 residues. As DNA, the CDR3 is TGTGCCAGCAGCCACCTAGCGGGAGTGAGGTGGGAAGATACGCAGTATTTT. This encodes CASSHLAGVRWEDTQYF.

A remark on this clonotype: One junction end does not reproduce the germline sequence, and a read error may be involved. The gene calls are TRBV20-1 and TRBJ2-1; possible D gene TRBD2, 5 bases. CDR1 DFQATT and CDR2 SNEGSKA come from the germline V gene (reference sequence). This CDR3 is built from 15 residues. The CDR3 DNA sequence: TGCAGTGCTAGAGTTCCGAGGGATACCTACAATGAGAAGTTCTTC. Translated, it gives CSARVPRDTYNEKFF.

This clonotype was seen at least ten times. The chain uses TRBV27 and TRBJ1-2, with D tentatively TRBD1 (5 bases). Deletions cut 2 bases from V and 3 bases from J, with 16 bases between. Germline assignment: CDR1 MNHEY and CDR2 SMNVEV (reference sequence). The CDR3 has 16 residues. As DNA, the CDR3 is TGTGCCAGCAGTTTAAACTTCCGGACGGGGCACTATGGCTACACCTTC. This translates into CASSLNFRTGHYGYTF.

In its sample, this clonotype was seen a few times. This chain connects TRBV20-1 to TRBJ2-3; TRBD2 agrees at 7 bases. The CDR3 contains 13 residues. Germline V lookup: CDR1 DFQATT, CDR2 SNEGSKA (reference sequence). J gave up 0 bases and V 6 bases, and 3 bases lay outside the gene matches. The CDR3 loop is CSAPAGSTDTQYF. In nucleotides, the CDR3 is TGCAGTGCGCCAGCGGGGAGCACAGATACGCAGTATTTT.

Comment on this clonotype: Lacking the conserved final phenylalanine or tryptophan, this CDR3 likely reflects a read error. This chain joins TRBV15 and TRBJ2-7; no clear D gene. The V gene lost 1 base and the J gene lost 1 base, with 11 bases spanning the gap. Germline assignment: CDR1 LNHNV and CDR2 YYDKDF (reference sequence). CDR3 length equals 15 residues. CDR3 in DNA: TGTGCCACCAGCAGAGGGAAGGCCTCGTCCTACGAGCAGTACTTA. Protein: CATSRGKASSYEQYL.

With regard to this clonotype: A much more abundant neighbour one base away suggests this may be a read error. The gene calls are TRBV6-2 or TRBV6-3 and TRBJ1-1, with 9 bases aligning to TRBD1. The CDR3 totals 14 residues. Per the germline V gene, CDR1 is MNHEY and CDR2 is SVGEGT. The CDR3 region is CASTPQTGGSRSLF. The CDR3 DNA reads as TGTGCCAGCACCCCACAGACAGGGGGTAGCCGTTCTTTATTT.

This chain connects TRBV6-9 to TRBJ2-1; maybe TRBD1 (5 bases). Looked up from germline, CDR1 is MNHGY and CDR2 is SVAAGI. There are 15 residues in the CDR3. V was clipped by 3 bases and J by 8 bases, with 17 bases between them. The CDR3 here is CASSYRTPAVDEQFF. The CDR3 DNA reads as TGTGCCAGCAGTTACAGGACACCGGCGGTCGATGAGCAGTTCTTC.

This clonotype showed up just a few times. This chain joins TRBV24-1 and TRBJ2-1; 9 bases are a match to TRBD2. The V gene's germline CDR1 is KGHDR and CDR2 SFDVKD. The CDR3 is 14 amino acids. V trimming: 9 bases; J trimming: 9 bases; junction bases outside the gene matches: 11. In DNA, the CDR3 is TGTGCCACCGGAACCGGGACTAGCATAAGTGAGCAGTTCTTC. Translation: CATGTGTSISEQFF.

This clonotype was seen a few times. This chain uses TRBV6-5 with TRBJ2-7, with D maybe TRBD2 (5 bases). This CDR3 spans 15 amino acids. Deletions cut 0 bases from V and 0 bases from J, with 9 bases between. Germline V gives CDR1 MNHEY, CDR2 SVGAGI. Written as DNA, the CDR3 is TGTGCCAGCAGTTACTCCTCGGGGATCTCCTACGAGCAGTACTTC. Protein: CASSYSSGISYEQYF.

J is TRBJ1-1 and V is TRBV7-9, with TRBD1 as a possible D gene (5 bases). CDR1 is SEHNR, CDR2 FQNEAQ, per germline (reference sequence). V lost 5 bases and J lost 7, with 14 bases in between. The CDR3 loop spans 13 amino acids. The CDR3 DNA follows: TGTGCCAGCAGCCCGGCTTTTGGGGGTGAAGCTTTCTTT. As protein: CASSPAFGGEAFF.

The table lists this clonotype with a count of one. The J gene is TRBJ2-5, the V gene TRBV2; D unclear. Trimming removed 3 bases at V and 11 bases at J, with 22 bases between. This CDR3 comprises 15 residues. CDR1 and CDR2 (germline): SNHLY, FYNNEI. CDR3 bases: TGTGCCAGCAGTGATAGGTCAGGCCCTAACAATGAGCAGTACTTC. Amino acid sequence: CASSDRSGPNNEQYF.

J is TRBJ2-5 and V is TRBV6-6; maybe TRBD2 (7 bases). The CDR3 is 17 amino acids. Trimming left V 9 bases short and J 6 bases short, with 29 bases between. Germline assignment: CDR1 MNHNY and CDR2 SVGAGI (reference sequence). The CDR3 sequence: CARGWGREKSPVKTQYF. In DNA, the CDR3 is TGTGCCAGGGGGTGGGGGCGGGAGAAGTCCCCCGTAAAGACCCAGTACTTC.

The chain has TRBV4-2 and TRBJ2-7; a possible D gene is TRBD2 (6 bases). The V gene's germline CDR1 is LGHNA and CDR2 YNFKEQ. This CDR3 has 17 amino acids. The ends were cut back, 1 base at V and 0 bases at J, with 16 bases in the middle. CDR3 nucleotide sequence: TGTGCCAGCAGCCAAGGCCTGATAGCGGAAAGCTCCTACGAGCAGTACTTC. Residues: CASSQGLIAESSYEQYF.

With respect to this clonotype: At one end, the junction sequence differs from germline, possibly due to a read error. J is TRBJ2-1 and V is TRBV5-1, with D uncertain. The CDR3 is 13 amino acids. Germline V gene data show CDR1 as SGHRS and CDR2 as YFSETQ. In DNA form, the CDR3 reads TGCGCCAGCAGCTTGGGTCAGCACAATGAACAGTTCTTC. Its protein is CASSLGQHNEQFF.

Notes on this clonotype: One junction end disagrees with the germline gene, perhaps due to a read error. The rearrangement links TRBV25-1 to TRBJ2-3; 8 bases map to TRBD1. The CDR3 extends over 18 amino acids. From germline, CDR1 is MGHDK and CDR2 SYGVNS. The CDR3 DNA follows: TGTGCCACCAGTGAAACCAACGCCGGGACAGGAGACACAGATACGCAGTATTTT. It yields the protein CATSETNAGTGDTDTQYF.

The chain uses TRBV11-1 and TRBJ2-1; maybe TRBD1 (6 bases). Per the germline V gene, CDR1 is SGHAT and CDR2 is FQDESV (reference sequence). The CDR3 contains 15 residues. V was pared by 5 bases and J by 5 bases, with 16 bases between. The CDR3 DNA is TGTGCCAGCAGCCCGCCCCTGGACAGAAACAATGAGCAGTTCTTC. This gives the protein CASSPPLDRNNEQFF.

This clonotype was seen more than once but under ten times. V gene TRBV28 combines with J gene TRBJ2-7; 7 positions match TRBD2. CDR3 size: 16 residues. With 4 bases clipped from V and 0 bases from J, the junction kept 9 bases outside the gene matches. Germline V gene data show CDR1 as MDHEN and CDR2 as SYDVKM. The CDR3 DNA follows: TGTGCCAGCAGTTGGGGGGGATACCTAAGCTCCTACGAGCAGTACTTC. Amino acids: CASSWGGYLSSYEQYF.